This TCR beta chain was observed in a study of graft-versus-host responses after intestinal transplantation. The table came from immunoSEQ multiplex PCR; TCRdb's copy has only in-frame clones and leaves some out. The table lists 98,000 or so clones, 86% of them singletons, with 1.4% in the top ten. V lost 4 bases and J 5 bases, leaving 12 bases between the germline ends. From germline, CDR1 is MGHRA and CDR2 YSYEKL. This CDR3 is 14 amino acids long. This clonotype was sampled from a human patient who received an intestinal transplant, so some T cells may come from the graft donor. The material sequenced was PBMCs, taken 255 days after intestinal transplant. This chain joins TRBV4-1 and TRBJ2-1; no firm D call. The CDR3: CASSPVGSDNEQFF. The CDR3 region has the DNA TGCGCCAGCAGCCCGGTCGGGTCAGACAATGAGCAGTTCTTC.